In its sample, the clone carrying this T cell receptor beta chain was seen many times. Total RNA was extracted from unfractionated whole blood. The library gave individual cDNA molecules unique molecular identifiers. TCRdb processed the reads anew with MiXCR; each CDR3 protein has one entry. The profile shows about 120,000 distinct CDR3 sequences, approximately 9% of them singletons. The data belong to a study of human T cells and chemical hapten exposure. This sequence was found in a human donor in good health. Some clones in this sample may be carry-over from other donors' samples. Sequencing was done on a sample of whole blood.

The CDR3 coding sequence is TGCGCCAGCAGCGGTAGCGGGGGGTACAATGAGCAGTTCTTC. This sequence encodes CASSGSGGYNEQFF. The chain employs TRBV5-1 and TRBJ2-1; 10 nucleotides align to TRBD2. V was clipped by 4 bases and J by 4 bases; unmatched bases: 2. Per germline, CDR1 SGHRS and CDR2 YFSETQ. The CDR3 has 14 residues.